These 7 T cell receptor beta chains share one sample of origin, sequenced in a study of cytomegalovirus exposure and HLA in healthy donors. Both 60 Vbeta primers and 13 Jbeta primers went into the PCR. This table comes from immunoSEQ multiplex PCR, and its TCRdb copy is limited to in-frame clones, with some not included. Of fewer than 150,000 clones in the sample, about 80% were seen once. Material: PBMCs. The receptors derive from a man between 25 and 39 years old in good health and CMV-seronegative.

V and J are TRBV28 and TRBJ2-7; 7 nucleotides agree with TRBD2. Trimming removed 6 bases from V and 2 bases from J; junction bases left unmatched: 10. In germline, CDR1 is MDHEN, CDR2 SYDVKM. CDR3 length: 15 residues. The CDR3 DNA reads TGTGCCAGCAGCCCCCCTTGGGGGAGGGCCTACGAGCAGTACTTC. Encoded protein: CASSPPWGRAYEQYF.

This clone was counted between two and nine times. V gene TRBV28 combines with J gene TRBJ1-4; the match to TRBD1 covers 8 bases. J gave up 3 bases and V 6 bases, and 6 bases lay outside the gene matches. The CDR3 length is 15 residues. In germline, CDR1 is MDHEN, CDR2 SYDVKM. The CDR3 is CASSPLDRANEKLFF. The CDR3 DNA reads as TGTGCCAGCAGCCCCCTGGACAGGGCTAATGAAAAACTGTTTTTT.

The chain couples TRBV18 to TRBJ2-3; D perhaps matches TRBD2 (5 bases). CDR1 and CDR2 (germline): KGHSH, LQKENI. V gave up 1 base and J gave up 5 bases, with 10 bases separating them. The CDR3 loop spans 14 amino acids. The CDR3 protein is CASSPRQDLDTQYF. CDR3 DNA sequence: TGTGCCAGCTCACCACGGCAGGACTTAGATACGCAGTATTTT. The complete variable domain, with remaining parts taken from reference TRBV18 and TRBJ2-3, reads NAGVMQNPRHLVRRRGQEARLRCSPMKGHSHVYWYRQLPEEGLKFMVYLQKENIIDESGMPKERFSAEFPKEGPSILRIQQVVRGDSAAYFCASSPRQDLDTQYFGPGTRLTVL.

The chain has TRBV19 and TRBJ1-2; TRBD1 aligns across 8 bases. Germline CDR1 is LNHDA and CDR2 is SQIVND (reference sequence). The CDR3 has 14 amino acids. V lost 6 bases and J lost 6; bases outside the gene matches: 9. The DNA for the CDR3 is TGTGCCAGTAGCTCGGACAGGGTGACGGATGGCTACACCTTC. It translates to CASSSDRVTDGYTF.

The CDR3 DNA reads TGTGCCAGCAGCCTCCTCTGGGGGGGGGATACGGAGCAGTTCTTC. It is translated as CASSLLWGGDTEQFF. The V call is TRBV14, the J call TRBJ2-1, with 7 bases identical to TRBD2. The CDR3 contains 15 residues. Germline values: CDR1 SGHDN, CDR2 FVKESK. Losses at the gene ends were 4 bases for V and 10 bases for J; bases not matched to a gene: 13.

The chain joins TRBV19 to TRBJ1-1, with a possible D match to TRBD1 (5 bases). Germline V gene sequence: CDR1 LNHDA, CDR2 SQIVND (reference sequence). This CDR3 has 18 amino acids. The V end was cut by 5 bases, the J end by 4 bases, with 26 bases between. DNA for the CDR3: TGTGCCAGTAGTCCCCTCGGGGGGAGCCGACTAAGGCGCACTGAAGCTTTCTTT. Translated: CASSPLGGSRLRRTEAFF.

J is TRBJ2-7 and V is TRBV5-1; 13 bases line up with TRBD2. J lost 1 base, V lost 4 bases, and 5 bases had no gene match. This CDR3 is built from 16 residues. Germline values: CDR1 SGHRS, CDR2 YFSETQ. CDR3 residues: CASSPGLAGVSYEQYF. CDR3 nucleotides: TGCGCCAGCAGCCCTGGACTAGCGGGAGTGTCCTACGAGCAGTACTTC.